The 2 T cell receptor beta chains presented below share a single source sample, sequenced in a study of lymphopenia after photon versus proton radiotherapy. The assay was immunoSEQ multiplex PCR, and TCRdb's table has in-frame clones only and misses some. The sample yields roughly 49,000 clones, under 95% seen once. The sequencing here drew on peripheral blood, taken from a patient treated with photon-based radiotherapy. These receptors came from a woman in her thirties or forties with cholangiocarcinoma.

V is TRBV11-2 and J is TRBJ1-1; TRBD1 matches at 8 bases. The CDR3 consists of 15 residues. Germline CDR1 and CDR2: SGHAT and FQNNGV. V shed 4 bases and J 1 base; nucleotides not matched to a gene: 5. CDR3 in amino acids: CASSSWTGRNTEAFF. CDR3 nucleotide sequence: TGTGCCAGCAGCTCCTGGACAGGGCGGAACACTGAAGCTTTCTTT.

This clone was observed a single time. The rearrangement joins TRBV10-2 to TRBJ2-7; perhaps TRBD1 as D (6 bases). Germline assignment: CDR1 WSHSY and CDR2 SAAADI. V lost 2 bases and J 3 bases, leaving 11 bases between the germline ends. The CDR3 is 14 amino acids. The CDR3 DNA reads TGCGCCAGCAGTGAGATGGGACAAAGCTACGAGCAGTACTTC. It specifies CASSEMGQSYEQYF.